This is a list of T cell receptor beta chains from one sample in a study of shared clonotypes between healthy human individuals. Clones were sequenced by immunoSEQ multiplex PCR, and TCRdb holds only the in-frame ones, with some missing. This sample has around 1.5 million clones, with approximately 98% found just once. Sequenced material: naive CD4+ T cells sorted from blood. Source of these receptors: a young man in good health. Both conserved end residues are part of each CDR3. D genes are given only for firm matches. Size tells how often a clone was seen (once, few, many) or the class of an expanded clone, and some rows leave it out.

J gene,clone size,V gene,D gene,CDR3 protein,CDR3 DNA
TRBJ2-3,.,TRBV7-9,TRBD2,CASSLARLATGTDTQYF,TGTGCCAGCAGCTTAGCCAGACTAGCGACCGGCACAGATACGCAGTATTTT
TRBJ2-3,.,TRBV5-5,TRBD1,CASRPGQARMGTDTQYF,TGTGCCAGCAGGCCGGGACAGGCTCGCATGGGGACAGATACGCAGTATTTT
TRBJ2-2,.,TRBV19,.,CASSTFGRGTGELFF,TGTGCCAGTAGTACCTTCGGCAGGGGAACCGGGGAGCTGTTTTTT
TRBJ1-2,.,TRBV25-1,TRBD1,CASSERLVGQNLYGYTF,TGTGCCAGCAGTGAACGGTTGGTGGGACAGAATCTCTATGGCTACACCTTC
TRBJ2-3,.,TRBV5-1,TRBD1,CASSLQGAGTDTQYF,TGCGCCAGCAGCTTACAGGGGGCCGGCACAGATACGCAGTATTTT
TRBJ2-2,.,TRBV6-1,.,CASSEQGAGELFF,TGTGCCAGCAGTGAACAGGGTGCCGGGGAGCTGTTTTTT
TRBJ2-7,.,TRBV27,.,CASSLSPLSYEQYF,TGTGCCAGCAGTTTATCCCCCCTCTCCTACGAGCAGTACTTC
TRBJ2-7,.,TRBV5-4,TRBD2,CASSLTSGRHEQYF,TGTGCCAGCAGCTTGACTAGCGGGAGGCACGAGCAGTACTTC
TRBJ2-1,.,TRBV13,TRBD1,CASSFDRGQLYEQFF,TGTGCCAGCAGCTTTGACAGGGGCCAGTTGTATGAGCAGTTCTTC
TRBJ1-4,.,TRBV18,.,CASSGTLTNEKLFF,TGTGCCAGCTCAGGGACATTAACTAATGAAAAACTGTTTTTT
TRBJ2-1,once,TRBV4-1,.,CASSQVDNEQFF,TGCGCCAGCAGCCAAGTAGACAATGAGCAGTTCTTC
TRBJ2-3,.,TRBV7-9,.,CASSLALDSGTQYF,TGTGCCAGCAGCTTAGCGTTGGACTCCGGTACGCAGTATTTT
TRBJ1-4,.,TRBV2,.,CASSGEISSEKLFF,TGTGCCAGCAGTGGGGAGATCAGCAGCGAAAAACTGTTTTTT
TRBJ2-1,.,TRBV29-1,TRBD2,CSANWRSGGGQFF,TGCAGCGCAAACTGGCGTAGCGGGGGCGGGCAGTTCTTC
TRBJ2-3,.,TRBV5-4,.,CASSHSGPSTDTQYF,TGTGCCAGCAGCCATAGTGGCCCTAGCACAGATACGCAGTATTTT
TRBJ1-5,.,TRBV28,.,CASSLFGQGGQPQHF,TGTGCCAGCAGTTTATTCGGGCAGGGAGGGCAGCCCCAGCATTTT
TRBJ2-7,.,TRBV13,.,CASSLMGSYEQYF,TGTGCCAGCAGCCTCATGGGATCCTACGAGCAGTACTTC
TRBJ2-7,once,TRBV6-1,.,CASSETAETYYRGPMIWEQYF,TGTGCCAGCAGCGAAACGGCAGAGACTTATTACCGGGGGCCTATGATTTGGGAGCAGTACTTC
TRBJ2-3,.,TRBV14,.,CASSQSNTQYF,TGTGCCAGCAGCCAGAGCAATACGCAGTATTTT
TRBJ1-3,.,TRBV6-5,.,CASSLGGPEGNTIYF,TGTGCCAGCAGTTTAGGGGGTCCTGAAGGAAACACCATATATTTT
TRBJ2-3,.,TRBV27,.,CASRPRRTDTQYF,TGTGCCAGCAGACCCCGACGCACAGATACGCAGTATTTT
TRBJ2-5,once,TRBV30,TRBD2,CAWSVGTSGQETQYF,TGTGCCTGGAGTGTAGGGACTAGCGGGCAAGAGACCCAGTACTTC
TRBJ1-5,.,TRBV7-2,.,CASSLAGSGHLNQPQHF,TGTGCCAGCAGCTTAGCGGGTTCCGGACACCTAAATCAGCCCCAGCATTTT
TRBJ2-1,.,TRBV28,.,CASSPVKPGLKEQFF,TGTGCCAGCAGTCCTGTCAAACCCGGTCTAAAGGAGCAGTTCTTC
TRBJ2-7,.,TRBV27,.,CASSLRGSYEQYF,TGTGCCAGCAGTCTTAGGGGTTCCTACGAGCAGTACTTC
TRBJ1-4,.,TRBV6-1,.,CASKLSPNEKLFF,TGTGCCAGCAAATTGTCTCCCAATGAAAAACTGTTTTTT
TRBJ2-2,.,TRBV5-1,TRBD2,CASSWEGSTGELFF,TGCGCCAGCAGCTGGGAGGGGAGCACCGGGGAGCTGTTTTTT
TRBJ2-7,.,TRBV30,.,CACIARGGSYEQYF,TGTGCCTGCATTGCCAGGGGAGGTTCCTACGAGCAGTACTTC
TRBJ2-5,.,TRBV5-1,TRBD1,CASSLPGQQETQYF,TGCGCCAGCAGCTTGCCGGGACAGCAAGAGACCCAGTACTTC
TRBJ2-7,.,TRBV7-2,TRBD2,CASSPRRSGRLDEQYF,TGTGCCAGCAGCCCCCGGCGTAGCGGGAGGTTAGACGAGCAGTACTTC
TRBJ2-7,.,TRBV19,.,CASSPPGVGYEQYF,TGTGCCAGTAGCCCCCCCGGGGTGGGGTACGAGCAGTACTTC
TRBJ2-7,.,TRBV5-4,.,CASSYQGYEQYF,TGTGCCAGCAGCTATCAGGGGTACGAGCAGTACTTC
TRBJ1-1,.,TRBV11-2,.,CASSLDPVMNAFF,TGTGCCAGCAGCTTAGATCCGGTGATGAATGCTTTCTTT
TRBJ2-7,.,TRBV5-4,.,CASSDAGTYEQYF,TGTGCCAGCAGCGACGCGGGGACCTACGAGCAGTACTTC
TRBJ2-2,.,TRBV27,.,CASSLYDSPGFYTGELFF,TGTGCCAGCAGTTTATATGATAGCCCCGGGTTTTACACCGGGGAGCTGTTTTTT
TRBJ2-1,once,TRBV5-1,TRBD2,CASSRVAGDNEQFF,TGCGCCAGCAGCCGTGTAGCGGGAGACAATGAGCAGTTCTTC
TRBJ1-5,once,TRBV18,.,CASSPLGAAPQHF,TGTGCCAGCTCACCTCTCGGGGCGGCGCCCCAGCATTTT
TRBJ1-2,.,TRBV7-2,TRBD1,CASSAQTGGDPYGYTF,TGTGCCAGCAGCGCTCAGACAGGGGGCGATCCCTATGGCTACACCTTC
TRBJ2-3,.,TRBV5-8,.,CASSPGGLRADTQYF,TGTGCCAGCAGCCCCGGGGGTTTGCGCGCAGATACGCAGTATTTT
TRBJ2-1,.,TRBV2,TRBD1,CASNRDRGVIEQFF,TGTGCCAGCAATCGAGACAGGGGGGTAATTGAGCAGTTCTTC
TRBJ2-7,.,TRBV6-5,.,CASSYGLVGKKQYF,TGTGCCAGCAGTTACGGGCTAGTTGGGAAAAAGCAGTACTTC
TRBJ2-1,.,TRBV4-3,TRBD2,CASSQGLAGGQEQFF,TGCGCCAGCAGCCAAGGTCTAGCGGGAGGGCAAGAGCAGTTCTTC
TRBJ1-1,.,TRBV7-9,.,CASSFESGLGAFF,TGTGCCAGCAGCTTCGAGTCGGGGTTGGGAGCTTTCTTT
TRBJ2-2,.,TRBV18,TRBD1,CASYSNRGRDTGELFF,TGTGCCAGCTACTCGAACAGGGGTCGGGACACCGGGGAGCTGTTTTTT
TRBJ1-5,.,TRBV6-1,.,CASRIGQSNQPQHF,TGTGCCAGCAGGATAGGACAGAGCAATCAGCCCCAGCATTTT
TRBJ2-3,.,TRBV7-9,TRBD2,CASSLGTSGTSTDTQYF,TGTGCCAGCAGCTTAGGGACTAGCGGGACTAGCACAGATACGCAGTATTTT
TRBJ2-4,.,TRBV19,TRBD1,CASTHRDRVRNIQYF,TGTGCCAGTACCCACCGGGACAGGGTGCGCAACATTCAGTACTTC
TRBJ2-7,.,TRBV28,TRBD1,CASSPEGQGDRVEQYF,TGTGCCAGCAGTCCAGAGGGACAGGGGGATAGGGTCGAGCAGTACTTC
TRBJ1-1,.,TRBV4-1,TRBD1,CASSQDFPRTGLNTEAFF,TGCGCCAGCAGCCAAGATTTCCCGCGGACAGGGTTGAACACTGAAGCTTTCTTT
TRBJ2-4,.,TRBV5-8,TRBD2,CASSRPGTSKVAKNIQYF,TGTGCCAGCAGCCGTCCCGGGACTAGCAAAGTTGCCAAAAACATTCAGTACTTC
TRBJ1-5,.,TRBV2,.,CASSDRTANQPQHF,TGTGCCAGCAGTGACAGGACGGCGAATCAGCCCCAGCATTTT
TRBJ2-2,.,TRBV29-1,.,CSAQENTGELFF,TGCAGCGCCCAAGAGAACACCGGGGAGCTGTTTTTT
TRBJ1-1,.,TRBV6-5,TRBD1,CATEDRISNTEAFF,TGTGCCACTGAGGACAGGATTTCGAACACTGAAGCTTTCTTT
TRBJ2-5,.,TRBV5-6,TRBD1,CASSKGQWFGETQYF,TGTGCCAGCAGCAAGGGACAGTGGTTTGGGGAGACCCAGTACTTC